The T cell receptor (beta chain) described here comes from a study of blood T cells in healthy people across ages. As for the study in general: Per two T cells, about one barcoded beta molecule was captured through template switching. Study-wide points: Age advanced and TCR beta diversity per million T cells fell, roughly linearly. It was found that TCR beta diversity correlated strongly with the percentage of naive T cells.

About this clonotype itself: Its matching antigen is unknown.

A J-beta primer mix and a sample-barcoded 5' primer were used in a second PCR of roughly 6 to 11 cycles. TCRdb processed the 5' RACE reads anew with MiXCR; each CDR3 protein has one entry. The sample has around 1,800,000 distinct CDR3 sequences, around 40% seen once. The CDR3 has 14 amino acids. From germline, CDR1 is MRHNA and CDR2 SNTAGT. V was trimmed by 6 bases and J by 3 bases, leaving 15 bases between them. A minimum of 7 million PBMCs was isolated per sample. Sequenced material: blood. This receptor was identified in a human donor in good health. The rearrangement uses TRBV6-4 and TRBJ2-7; a possible D gene is TRBD1 (6 bases). CDR3 region: CASSIETGHYEQYF. The DNA of the CDR3 is TGTGCCAGCAGCATTGAAACAGGGCACTACGAGCAGTACTTC.